A single sample is the source of the 5 T cell receptor beta chains below, sequenced in a study of cytomegalovirus exposure and HLA in healthy donors. The PCR ran on 60 Vbeta and 13 Jbeta primers. TCRdb keeps only in-frame clones here, not all; method: immunoSEQ multiplex PCR. The table records nearly 200,000 clones, more than 60% of them present only once. The sample taken for sequencing was PBMCs. These receptors came from a woman between 25 and 40 years old in good health and CMV-seropositive.

This clone turned up a few times. The chain carries TRBV27 and TRBJ2-3, with D possibly TRBD1 on 5 matching bases. Trimming left V 6 bases short and J 4 bases short, with 17 bases between. Germline V gene data show CDR1 as MNHEY and CDR2 as SMNVEV (reference sequence). CDR3 size: 15 residues. The CDR3 sequence is CASRTFPRAADTQYF. The CDR3 DNA follows: TGTGCCAGCAGGACCTTCCCCAGGGCGGCAGATACGCAGTATTTT.

J is TRBJ2-7 and V is TRBV7-2, with 9 bases aligning to TRBD1. This CDR3 is 15 amino acids long. Germline trimming cut 1 base from V and 5 bases from J; bases unmatched to any gene: 6. Germline CDR1 is SGHTA and CDR2 is FQGNSA. The CDR3 DNA reads as TGTGCCAGCAGCTTAGTCGGGACAGGGATCCACGAGCAGTACTTC. It codes for CASSLVGTGIHEQYF.

The V and J genes are TRBV5-6 and TRBJ1-4; 7 nucleotides agree with TRBD1. The length of the CDR3 is 15 residues. CDR1 and CDR2 from the germline V gene are SGHDT and YYEEEE. V trimming: 2 bases; J trimming: 6 bases; junction bases outside the gene matches: 7. CDR3 protein: CASSFLGQGDEKLFF. The CDR3 DNA follows: TGTGCCAGCAGCTTTTTGGGGCAGGGGGATGAAAAACTGTTTTTT.

The V gene is TRBV10-3, the J gene TRBJ2-5; 11 nucleotides line up with TRBD2. Trimming at V came to 3 bases and at J to 5 bases, leaving 8 bases not matched to a gene. Germline V CDR1 and CDR2: ENHRY, SYGVKD. The CDR3 covers 16 residues. The CDR3 here is CAISDGVAGGHETQYF. CDR3 nucleotide sequence: TGTGCCATCAGTGATGGAGTAGCGGGGGGGCATGAGACCCAGTACTTC.

J is TRBJ1-6 and V is TRBV7-6; 7 bases agree with TRBD1. This CDR3 has 18 residues. Per the germline V gene, CDR1 is SGHVS and CDR2 is FNYEAQ. With V trimmed by 4 bases and J by 6 bases, 15 bases remained unmatched. The CDR3 here is CASSSIPTNRGSNSPLHF. The CDR3 DNA reads TGTGCCAGCAGCTCTATACCAACAAACAGGGGCTCTAATTCACCCCTCCACTTT.